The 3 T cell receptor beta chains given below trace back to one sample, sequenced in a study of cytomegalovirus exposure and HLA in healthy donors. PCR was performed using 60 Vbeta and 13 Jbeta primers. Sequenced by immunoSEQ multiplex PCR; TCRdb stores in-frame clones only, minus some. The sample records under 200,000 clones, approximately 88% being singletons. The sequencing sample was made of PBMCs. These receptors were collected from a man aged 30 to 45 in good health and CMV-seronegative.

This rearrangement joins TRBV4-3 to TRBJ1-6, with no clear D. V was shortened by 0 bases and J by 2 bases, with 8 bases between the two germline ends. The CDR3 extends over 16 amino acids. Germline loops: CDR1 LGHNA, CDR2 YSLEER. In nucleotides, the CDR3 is TGCGCCAGCAGCCAAGATATAAGCACCTATAATTCACCCCTCCACTTT. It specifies CASSQDISTYNSPLHF.

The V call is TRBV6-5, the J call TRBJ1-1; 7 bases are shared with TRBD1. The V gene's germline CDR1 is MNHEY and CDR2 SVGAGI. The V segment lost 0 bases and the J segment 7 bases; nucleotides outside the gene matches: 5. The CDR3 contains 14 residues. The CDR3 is CASSYSVQGNEAFF. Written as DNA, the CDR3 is TGTGCCAGCAGTTACTCTGTACAGGGGAATGAAGCTTTCTTT.

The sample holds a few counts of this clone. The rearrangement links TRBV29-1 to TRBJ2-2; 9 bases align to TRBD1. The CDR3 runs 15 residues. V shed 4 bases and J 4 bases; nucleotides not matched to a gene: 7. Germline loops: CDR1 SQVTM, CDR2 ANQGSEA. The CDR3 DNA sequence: TGCAGCGTTGGTATTGAGACAGGGGGCACCGGGGAGCTGTTTTTT. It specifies CSVGIETGGTGELFF.